A single sample gave rise to the 25 T cell receptor beta chains below, sequenced in a study of molecular identifiers for immune sequencing clone quantification. Via MiXCR, TCRdb re-called the PCR reads, giving one row per CDR3 protein. Of 490,000 or so distinct CDR3 sequences listed, 20% to 25% were seen once; the top ten hold 0.65% to 0.95%. Source material: naive CD8+ T cells from blood, with Jurkat cell RNA spiked in. As for subset: FACS-sorted CD8+CD4-CCR7+CD45RA+ naive T cells. The receptors derive from a human donor in good health. Some libraries in this study had Jurkat cell RNA spiked in.

This clonotype was observed at least ten times. This chain links TRBV9 with TRBJ2-5; D may match TRBD1 or TRBD2 (5 bases each). This CDR3 is 16 amino acids long. V lost 0 bases and J 1 base, leaving 13 bases between the germline ends. Germline CDR1 is SGDLS and CDR2 is YYNGEE. The CDR3 nucleotides read TGTGCCAGCAGCGTAGGTAGTGGGGGTACCCAAGAGACCCAGTACTTC. Translating gives CASSVGSGGTQETQYF.

For this clonotype: An end of the junction does not agree with germline; a read error may underlie this. The chain recombines TRBV6-2 or TRBV6-3 with TRBJ1-3, with D tentatively TRBD1 (5 bases). This CDR3 has 11 residues. CDR1 MNHEY and CDR2 SVGEGT come from the germline V gene. CDR3 loop: CASSYDRGTDF. The CDR3 region has the DNA TGTGCCAGCAGTTATGACCGGGGGACGGATTTT.

This clonotype has a count of ten or more. The chain combines TRBV9 with TRBJ1-3, with D possibly being TRBD1 (5 bases). The germline gives CDR1 SGDLS, CDR2 YYNGEE. This CDR3 spans 13 amino acids. The germline V and J ends were trimmed by 5 bases and 2 bases, with 8 bases remaining between them. The CDR3: CASRGVTGNTIYF. DNA of the CDR3: TGTGCCAGCAGGGGGGTTACTGGAAACACCATATATTTT.

CDR3 DNA: TGTGCCAGCAGTGACAGTGGGTCACCCCTCCACTTT. It translates to CASSDSGSPLHF. The genes are TRBV6-1 and TRBJ1-6, with D uncertain. The CDR3 has 12 amino acids. CDR1 and CDR2 (germline): MNHNS, SASEGT. V lost 3 bases to trimming and J lost 10 bases, with 7 bases between them.

For this clonotype: This may arise from a read error, as a much more abundant clone is one base away. In this CDR3 the conserved last residue, phenylalanine or tryptophan, is missing, so a read error is likely. The rearrangement uses TRBV20-1 and TRBJ2-4, with unresolved D. V dropped 2 bases and J dropped 3 bases, with 20 bases sitting between them. Germline V gives CDR1 DFQATT, CDR2 SNEGSKA (reference sequence). This CDR3 region has 17 residues. The CDR3 sequence: CSARSSKQTLGKNIQYL. The CDR3 DNA sequence: TGCAGTGCTAGAAGCAGCAAGCAGACGTTAGGCAAAAACATTCAGTACCTC.

This clonotype appeared many times. This chain connects TRBV7-6 to TRBJ2-5, with no clear D. The germline V and J ends were trimmed by 5 bases and 0 bases, with 10 bases remaining between them. CDR3 length: 14 residues. Germline CDR1 and CDR2: SGHVS and FNYEAQ. CDR3 bases: TGTGCCAGCAGCCCGACGGTGTACCAAGAGACCCAGTACTTC. Amino acid sequence: CASSPTVYQETQYF.

This clonotype has at least ten counts. This sequence joins TRBV30 and TRBJ2-7, with 7 bases identical to TRBD2. Germline V lookup: CDR1 GTSNPN, CDR2 SVGIG (reference sequence). V was clipped by 5 bases and J by 7 bases; unmatched bases: 8. The CDR3 is 12 residues long. The CDR3 nucleotides are TGTGCCTGGGAGGGCGGGGGAGGAGAGCAGTACTTC. Protein product: CAWEGGGGEQYF.

As regards this clonotype: This may come from a read error, since a much larger clone is one base off. V is TRBV27 and J is TRBJ2-7; 10 bases agree with TRBD1. This CDR3 is built from 16 residues. CDR1 and CDR2 from the germline V gene are MNHEY and SMNVEV (reference sequence). J lost 6 bases, V lost 5 bases, and 13 bases had no gene match. The CDR3: CASSPFTGQGTREQYF. CDR3 bases: TGTGCCAGCAGTCCTTTCACGGGACAGGGGACCCGCGAGCAGTACTTC.

V gene TRBV6-2 or TRBV6-3 combines with J gene TRBJ1-5; maybe TRBD1 (5 bases). Germline V gives CDR1 MNHEY, CDR2 SVGEGT. Trimming took 0 bases from V and 2 from J, leaving 11 bases between them. There are 16 residues in the CDR3. The CDR3 loop reads CASSYSGGIGNQPQHF. Here the CDR3 DNA reads TGTGCCAGCAGTTACTCTGGGGGTATAGGCAATCAGCCCCAGCATTTT.

There are many counts of this clonotype. V gene TRBV6-1 combines with J gene TRBJ2-3, with 7 bases identical to TRBD2. The length of the CDR3 is 13 residues. The trim removed 7 bases at V and 6 bases at J, leaving 7 bases unmatched. Germline CDR1 MNHNS, CDR2 SASEGT. CDR3 protein: CASKGWRGDTQYF. As DNA, the CDR3 is TGTGCCAGCAAAGGCTGGCGGGGGGATACGCAGTATTTT.

This clonotype has ten or more counts. This chain links TRBV18 with TRBJ2-1; 13 nucleotides line up with TRBD2. This CDR3 has 16 residues. The trim removed 3 bases at V and 10 bases at J, leaving 9 bases unmatched. Germline CDR1 KGHSH, CDR2 LQKENI. CDR3 in DNA: TGTGCCAGCTCACCGTCACTAGCGGGAGGGCCGGGGGAGCAGTTCTTC. Translated: CASSPSLAGGPGEQFF.

This clonotype was seen a few times. This is likely a read error, given that the CDR3 carries no conserved phenylalanine or tryptophan at its end. This chain connects TRBV5-3 to TRBJ1-5; D gene unclear. TRBV5-3 is an ORF, and what it does is uncertain. This CDR3 is built from 11 residues. The DNA for the CDR3 is TGTGCCAGCAGCTTGGGTCAGCCCCAGCATATT. Translating gives CASSLGQPQHI.

This clonotype was seen a single time. A much bigger clone sits one base away, suggesting this may be a read error. The chain is built from TRBV7-8 and TRBJ1-2, with D uncertain. The ends were cut back, 1 base at V and 0 bases at J, with 15 bases in the middle. The CDR3 is made up of 17 amino acids. Germline lookup yields CDR1 SGHVS and CDR2 FQNEAQ. In nucleotides, the CDR3 is TGTGCCAGCAGCTTAGAGACACTACTAGCCTCTAACTATGGCTACACCTTC. Translation gives CASSLETLLASNYGYTF.

In this sample, this clonotype turned up a few times. The CDR3 region has the DNA TGCGCCAGCAGCCAAGAGGCAGCGGGGGGTTACGAGCAGTACTTC. It codes for CASSQEAAGGYEQYF. The rearrangement links TRBV4-3 to TRBJ2-7; 9 positions agree with TRBD2. CDR1 is LGHNA, CDR2 YSLEER, per germline. V trimming: 0 bases; J trimming: 4 bases; junction bases outside the gene matches: 4. CDR3 size: 15 residues.

This clonotype showed up many times. CDR3 region: CASSHPGGDSLAKNIQYF. The CDR3 DNA is TGTGCCAGCAGCCATCCAGGGGGCGACTCCTTAGCCAAAAACATTCAGTACTTC. The chain carries TRBV7-9 and TRBJ2-4, with 8 bases fitting TRBD1. This CDR3 has 18 amino acids. V gave up 5 bases and J gave up 0 bases; unmatched junction bases: 12. Germline V gives CDR1 SEHNR, CDR2 FQNEAQ (reference sequence).

This clonotype was picked up a small number of times. The CDR3 coding sequence is TGCGCCAGCAGCCAAGGACAGTGGGAGACCCAGTACTTC. It specifies CASSQGQWETQYF. This chain uses TRBV4-1 with TRBJ2-5; D may be TRBD1 (5 bases). Trimming took 1 base from V and 5 from J, leaving 8 bases between them. The CDR3 runs to 13 residues. The V gene's germline CDR1 is MGHRA and CDR2 YSYEKL.

This clonotype has a count of ten or more. The chain joins TRBV7-2 to TRBJ2-3, with TRBD2 matching over 12 bases. This CDR3 spans 18 amino acids. With 3 bases clipped from V and 4 bases from J, the junction kept 11 bases outside the gene matches. The germline V gene has CDR1 SGHTA and CDR2 FQGNSA. The CDR3 region has the DNA TGTGCCAGCAGCTTGTACGTCCTAGCGGGAGGGCCCCCAGATACGCAGTATTTT. The encoded protein is CASSLYVLAGGPPDTQYF.

This chain joins TRBV7-6 and TRBJ2-1; D might be TRBD1 (10 bases). The CDR3 is 18 amino acids. Trimming pared 3 bases from V and 2 bases from J, leaving 20 bases between. The V gene's germline CDR1 is SGHVS and CDR2 FNYEAQ. The DNA for the CDR3 is TGTGCCAGCAGCTTGACTAGCGGAGGACAGGGGGCCTACAATGAGCAGTTCTTC. Protein sequence: CASSLTSGGQGAYNEQFF. The whole variable domain, remainder taken from reference TRBV7-6 and TRBJ2-1, is GAGVSQSPRYKVTKRGQDVALRCDPISGHVSLYWYRQALGQGPEFLTYFNYEAQQDKSGLPNDRFSAERPEGSISTLTIQRTEQRDSAMYRCASSLTSGGQGAYNEQFFGPGTRLTVL.

This clonotype was picked up a small number of times. The DNA is left out, because the CDR3 cannot be placed on it with certainty; the CDR3 is given as TCRdb lists it. The CDR3 loop reads CASSSSTATDTQYF. V usage is TRBV6-5 and J usage is TRBJ2-3. The CDR3 is 14 amino acids long, termini counted. Germline CDR1 MNHEY, CDR2 SVGAGI.

As regards this clonotype: Possible read error: a much larger clone is one base away. The chain carries TRBV14 and TRBJ2-7; tentatively, D is TRBD1 (6 bases). The germline V gene has CDR1 SGHDN and CDR2 FVKESK. CDR3 length equals 16 residues. The CDR3 DNA sequence: TGTGCCAGCAGCCAAGATTGGGGGCGAAACTCCTACGAGCGGTACTTC. This encodes CASSQDWGRNSYERYF.

This sequence joins TRBV2 and TRBJ1-4; no definite D call. This CDR3 spans 15 amino acids. CDR1 is SNHLY and CDR2 is FYNNEI in the germline V gene. Trimming cost V 4 bases and J 7 bases, with 16 bases left between them. The CDR3 DNA follows: TGTGCCAGCAGTGCCAGCTCCGGGGAACCTGAAAAACTGTTTTTT. The encoded protein is CASSASSGEPEKLFF. The complete variable domain, with remaining parts taken from reference TRBV2 and TRBJ1-4, reads EPEVTQTPSHQVTQMGQEVILRCVPISNHLYFYWYRQILGQKVEFLVSFYNNEISEKSEIFDDQFSVERPDGSNFTLKIRSTKLEDSAMYFCASSASSGEPEKLFFGSGTQLSVL.

This clonotype came up many times. CDR3 DNA sequence: TGTGCCAGCAGTATTATGACAGGTTACCCGTCCTACGAGCAGTACTTC. Its translation: CASSIMTGYPSYEQYF. The chain is built from TRBV28 and TRBJ2-7; tentative D call: TRBD1 (6 bases). The V gene's germline CDR1 is MDHEN and CDR2 SYDVKM. Trimming took off 5 bases at V and 1 base at J, with 18 bases between the two ends. This CDR3 is built from 16 residues.

This clonotype was seen at least ten times. The J gene is TRBJ1-2, the V gene TRBV4-1; a possible D gene is TRBD1 (6 bases). Germline loops: CDR1 MGHRA, CDR2 YSYEKL. V lost 1 base and J lost 4, with 10 bases in between. The length of the CDR3 is 14 residues. CDR3: CASSQGRTAYGYTF. The CDR3 DNA reads TGCGCCAGCAGCCAAGGAAGGACAGCCTATGGCTACACCTTC.

This clonotype was counted a few times. Lacking the conserved final phenylalanine or tryptophan, this CDR3 likely reflects a read error. No DNA is shown, since the ends of the CDR3 on it are uncertain; the CDR3 is the one TCRdb lists. This chain connects TRBV4-3 to TRBJ2-4; the table gives TRBD1 as D, unverified against the DNA. Termini included, the CDR3 measures 14 amino acids. CDR1 is LGHNA and CDR2 is YSLEER in the germline V gene. This CDR3 is CASSQDWRRRGPRV.

This clonotype was seen ten or more times. The CDR3 protein is CASSQVLSSYEQYF. The CDR3 coding sequence is TGTGCCAGCAGCCAAGTACTGAGCTCCTACGAGCAGTACTTC. The chain recombines TRBV14 with TRBJ2-7, with D unresolved. V lost 1 base to trimming and J lost 0 bases, with 7 bases between them. CDR3 length equals 14 residues. Germline CDR1 and CDR2: SGHDN and FVKESK.